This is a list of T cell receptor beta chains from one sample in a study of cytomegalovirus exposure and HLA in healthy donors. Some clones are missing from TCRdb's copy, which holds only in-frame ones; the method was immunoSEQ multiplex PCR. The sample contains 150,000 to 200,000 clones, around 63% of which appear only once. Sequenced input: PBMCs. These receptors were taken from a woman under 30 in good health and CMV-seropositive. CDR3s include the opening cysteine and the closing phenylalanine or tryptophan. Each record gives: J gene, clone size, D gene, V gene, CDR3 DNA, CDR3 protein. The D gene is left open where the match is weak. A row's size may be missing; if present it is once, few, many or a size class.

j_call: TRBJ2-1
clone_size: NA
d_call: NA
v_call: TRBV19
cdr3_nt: TGTGCCAGTAGTATTAGCGGACTAAACAATGAGCAGTTCTTC
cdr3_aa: CASSISGLNNEQFF

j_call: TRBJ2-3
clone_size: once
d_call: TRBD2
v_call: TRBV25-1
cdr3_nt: TGTGCCAGCAGTAAACTAGCGGGGGGGGTGACGCAGTATTTT
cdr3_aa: CASSKLAGGVTQYF

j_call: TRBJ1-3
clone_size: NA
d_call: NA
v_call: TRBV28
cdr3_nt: TGTGCCAGCAGTCCCGAGCGGCAAGCCTCTGGAAACACCATATATTTT
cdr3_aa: CASSPERQASGNTIYF

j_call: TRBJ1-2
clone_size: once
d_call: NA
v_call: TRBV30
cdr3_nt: TGTGCCTGGAGTGTGTCTAGAGGTTTTGATGGCTACACCTTC
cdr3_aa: CAWSVSRGFDGYTF

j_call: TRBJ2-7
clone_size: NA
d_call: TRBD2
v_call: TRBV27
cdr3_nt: TGTGCCAGCGGCCTCCGAGCGGGAGGGCCCTACGAGCAGTACTTC
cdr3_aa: CASGLRAGGPYEQYF

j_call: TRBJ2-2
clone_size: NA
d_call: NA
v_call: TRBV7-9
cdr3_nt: TGTGCCACCGCGGGTGTGACCGGGGAGCTGTTTTTT
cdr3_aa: CATAGVTGELFF

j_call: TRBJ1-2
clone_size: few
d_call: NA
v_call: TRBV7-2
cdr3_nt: TGTGCCAGCAGCTTACTTGTCCCCAGAAAATATGGCTACACCTTC
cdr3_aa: CASSLLVPRKYGYTF

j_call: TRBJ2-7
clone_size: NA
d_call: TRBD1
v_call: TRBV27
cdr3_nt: TGTGCCAGCAGTTTCAGGGGGACCTACGAGCAGTACTTC
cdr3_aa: CASSFRGTYEQYF

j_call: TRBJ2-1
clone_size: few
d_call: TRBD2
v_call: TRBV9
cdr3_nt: TGTGCCAGCAGCGTTTCTAGCGGGCTTTACAATGAGCAGTTCTTC
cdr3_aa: CASSVSSGLYNEQFF

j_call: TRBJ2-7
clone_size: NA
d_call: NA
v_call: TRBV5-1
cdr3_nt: TGCGCCAGCAGCCACAGAACGCCCTACGAGCAGTACTTC
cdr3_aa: CASSHRTPYEQYF

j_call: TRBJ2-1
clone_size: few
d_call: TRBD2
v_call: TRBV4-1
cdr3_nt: TGCGCCAGCAGCCAAGGTAGCCTAGCGGTTAATGAGCAGTTCTTC
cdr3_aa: CASSQGSLAVNEQFF

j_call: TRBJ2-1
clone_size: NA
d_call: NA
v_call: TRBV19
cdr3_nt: TGTGCCAGTAGTATAGTACATCCCTGGCAGGGGGGATACAATGAGCAGTTCTTC
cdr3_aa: CASSIVHPWQGGYNEQFF

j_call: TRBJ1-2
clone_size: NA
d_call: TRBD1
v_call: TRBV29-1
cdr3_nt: TGCAGCGTAGGGACAGCCATACTCTATGGCTACACCTTC
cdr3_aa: CSVGTAILYGYTF

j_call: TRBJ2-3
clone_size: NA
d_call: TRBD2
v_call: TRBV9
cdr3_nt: TGTGCCAGCAGCGGAAAGGGGACTAGCGGGAGTATGAGCACTAGCACAGATACGCAGTATTTT
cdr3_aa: CASSGKGTSGSMSTSTDTQYF

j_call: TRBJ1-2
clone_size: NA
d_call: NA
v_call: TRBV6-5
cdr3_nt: TGTGCCAGCAGCGAAACAGGGCCCAACTATGGCTACACCTTC
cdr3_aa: CASSETGPNYGYTF

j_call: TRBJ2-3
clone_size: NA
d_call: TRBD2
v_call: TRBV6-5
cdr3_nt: TGTGCCAGCAGACGTAGCGGGGGGCCATGGTATTTT
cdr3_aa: CASRRSGGPWYF

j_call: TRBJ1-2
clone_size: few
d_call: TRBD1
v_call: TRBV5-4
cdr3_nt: TGTGCCAGCAGCTTGGGTGGACAGGCTACCTCCTATGGCTACACCTTC
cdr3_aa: CASSLGGQATSYGYTF

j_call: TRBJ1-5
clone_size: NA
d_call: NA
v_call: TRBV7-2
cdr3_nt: TGTGCCAGCAGTCAAAATCCGGGAGCCGATCAGCCCCAGCATTTT
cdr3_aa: CASSQNPGADQPQHF

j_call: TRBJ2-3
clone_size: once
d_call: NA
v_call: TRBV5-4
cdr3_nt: TGTGCCAGCAGCTTGACAGGCACAGATACGCAGTATTTT
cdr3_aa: CASSLTGTDTQYF

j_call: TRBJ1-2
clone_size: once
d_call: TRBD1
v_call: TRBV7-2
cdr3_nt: TGTGCCAGCAGCTTCGCAGGGGGCTATGGCTACACCTTC
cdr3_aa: CASSFAGGYGYTF

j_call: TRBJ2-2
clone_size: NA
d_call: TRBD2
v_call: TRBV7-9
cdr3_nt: TGTGCCAGCAGCTTTAAGAAGGGACTAGCGGCGACCGGGGAGCTGTTTTTT
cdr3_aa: CASSFKKGLAATGELFF

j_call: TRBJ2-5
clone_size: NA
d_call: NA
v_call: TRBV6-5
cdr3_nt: TGTGCCAGCAGTTACTCGATGTCTCTTCGGGGGGAGACCCAGTACTTC
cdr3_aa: CASSYSMSLRGETQYF